This T cell receptor (beta chain) derives from a study of T cells in Graves' hyperthyroidism and ophthalmopathy. Using RNA transcripts as the source, TCR beta CDR3 regions were amplified. HTBI primers were used for first-round RT-PCR of the TCR CDR3. Using its own MiXCR run on the multiplex PCR reads, TCRdb lists one record per CDR3 protein. The sample has 620,000 or so distinct CDR3 sequences, about 15% seen once. Lactation, pregnancy, other autoimmune disease or uncontrolled infection led to exclusion of patients. Fresh 10 ml peripheral blood yielded PBMCs. This clonotype was detected ten times or more. V lost 0 bases to trimming and J lost 2 bases, with 11 bases between them. CDR3 size: 15 residues. Germline V lookup: CDR1 SGHTA, CDR2 FQGNSA.

The sample consisted of blood. The chain joins TRBV7-2 to TRBJ2-7; tentatively, D is TRBD2 (6 bases). The source is a woman aged 45-65 years with Graves' ophthalmopathy. CDR3 in DNA: TGTGCCAGCAGCTTAGCGCGGACTACCACCTACGAGCAGTACTTC. Translated, it gives CASSLARTTTYEQYF.